This T cell receptor beta chain stems from a study of regulatory T cells in long-lasting Graves disease. Time point of the sample: newly diagnosed GD, antithyroid drugs for less than 3 months. There was RNA extracted from PBMCs, and the TCR library was made from it. This clonotype has at least ten counts. Its antigen remains unidentified. Study findings and constraints: TRBV28, TRBJ1-2 and TRBJ2-5 were segments that persistent disease favored. Newly diagnosed patients shared 750 to 1,000 public clonotypes; persistent patients shared about 2,700.

Germline CDR1 is SEHNR and CDR2 is FQNEAQ (reference sequence). V trimming: 4 bases; J trimming: 4 bases; junction bases outside the gene matches: 4. CDR3 length equals 14 residues. iRepertoire HTBI primers and Arm-PCR of CDR3 regions built TCR beta libraries. TCRdb passed the multiplex PCR reads through MiXCR, listing each CDR3 protein once. The sample lists about 560,000 distinct CDR3 sequences, about 15% occurring once. This same sample was also taken into another study, of T cells in Graves' hyperthyroidism and ophthalmopathy. That publication notes: The HTBI set primed first-round TCR CDR3 RT-PCR.

This receptor was identified in a man between 18 and 29 years old with Graves disease. This rearrangement joins TRBV7-9 to TRBJ2-7; 10 nucleotides align to TRBD1. Sequences were derived from peripheral blood mononuclear cells (PBMCs), sampled at new diagnosis, from a patient treated with antithyroid drugs. CDR3 sequence: CASSSRDRGYEQYF. CDR3 nucleotide sequence: TGTGCCAGCAGCTCAAGGGACAGGGGTTACGAGCAGTACTTC.